The 13 T cell receptor beta chains reported below all come from one sample, sequenced in a study of CD8 T cells in Susac syndrome. RNA amounts of roughly 0.45 to 1 ug underwent reverse transcription with random hexamers. TCRdb analysed the immunoSEQ multiplex PCR reads with MiXCR anew, one entry per CDR3 protein. In the table there are some 300,000 distinct CDR3 sequences, almost 85% of which are singletons. Specimen: CD8+ T cells from PBMCs. These receptors all stem from a human donor with multiple sclerosis.

This rearrangement joins TRBV6-5 to TRBJ2-2, with 7 positions matching TRBD1. With 6 bases clipped from V and 5 bases from J, the junction kept 3 bases outside the gene matches. The CDR3 covers 13 residues. Germline values: CDR1 MNHEY, CDR2 SVGAGI. CDR3 sequence reads: CASRTGWTGELFF. CDR3 in DNA: TGTGCCAGCAGGACAGGGTGGACCGGGGAGCTGTTTTTT.

V gene TRBV20-1 combines with J gene TRBJ2-1, with 14 bases lining up with TRBD2. Germline-derived CDR1 and CDR2 are DFQATT and SNEGSKA (reference sequence). V lost 5 bases, J lost 6 bases, and 12 bases stayed unmatched. CDR3 size: 17 residues. The CDR3 here is CSAAGLAGGPGSNEQFF. The CDR3 DNA follows: TGCAGTGCTGCAGGACTAGCGGGAGGCCCTGGGTCCAATGAGCAGTTCTTC.

This clonotype was picked up a small number of times. The gene calls are TRBV7-9 and TRBJ1-2, with unresolved D. CDR1 is SEHNR, CDR2 FQNEAQ, per germline (reference sequence). The CDR3 contains 13 residues. V lost 1 base to trimming and J lost 0 bases, with 3 bases between them. CDR3 in DNA: TGTGCCAGCAGCTTAGTCGCTAACTATGGCTACACCTTC. Translating it yields CASSLVANYGYTF.

CDR3 amino acids: CASSLPDREGQPQHF. CDR3 DNA: TGTGCCAGCAGCTTACCCGACAGGGAGGGACAGCCCCAGCATTTT. The genes are TRBV7-6 and TRBJ1-5; 7 positions match TRBD1. The V gene end was trimmed by 2 bases and the J gene end by 7 bases; junction bases not matched to a gene: 8. The length of the CDR3 is 15 residues. The germline gives CDR1 SGHVS, CDR2 FNYEAQ.

The chain carries TRBV5-4 and TRBJ2-3; 11 bases fit TRBD2. Germline values: CDR1 SGHNT, CDR2 YYREEE (reference sequence). There are 15 residues in the CDR3. The junction had 5 bases not matched to a gene; V was cut back by 5 bases and J by 3 bases. The CDR3 loop is CASRGLAGGTDTQYF. The CDR3 bases are TGTGCCAGCAGGGGTCTAGCGGGAGGAACAGATACGCAGTATTTT.

The chain has TRBV2 and TRBJ1-1; D remains unclear. Germline CDR1 reads SNHLY; CDR2 reads FYNNEI. The V end lost 2 bases, the J end lost 6 bases, and 7 bases lay between the germline ends. The CDR3 totals 12 residues. CDR3: CASSELGAEAFF. The CDR3 coding sequence is TGTGCCAGCAGTGAACTTGGAGCTGAAGCTTTCTTT.

The chain carries TRBV5-1 and TRBJ2-1, with 11 bases identical to TRBD2. After removal of 4 bases from V and 3 bases from J, the junction contained 12 bases not matched to a gene. This CDR3 spans 18 amino acids. Germline-derived CDR1 and CDR2 are SGHRS and YFSETQ. The CDR3 region is CASSPLGTSGKVYNEQFF. The CDR3 region has the DNA TGCGCCAGCAGCCCCCTCGGGACTAGCGGAAAGGTCTACAATGAGCAGTTCTTC.

This chain links TRBV19 with TRBJ2-1, with 8 bases matching TRBD1. J was trimmed by 14 bases and V by 3 bases; bases with no gene match: 12. Germline V CDR1 and CDR2: LNHDA, SQIVND (reference sequence). CDR3 size: 14 residues. CDR3: CASSIVLQGEWKFF. The CDR3, as DNA: TGTGCCAGTAGTATCGTGCTACAGGGGGAATGGAAGTTCTTC.

This chain links TRBV5-1 with TRBJ2-1, with 7 bases matching TRBD1. The V segment lost 0 bases and the J segment 7 bases; nucleotides outside the gene matches: 10. Germline CDR1 SGHRS, CDR2 YFSETQ. This CDR3 contains 16 residues. CDR3 DNA: TGCGCCAGCAGCTTGGTAGTAGGGGGCCCACGGAATGAGCAGTTCTTC. Translation gives CASSLVVGGPRNEQFF.

The chain carries TRBV6-5 and TRBJ2-7; TRBD2 is a possible D gene (5 bases). Germline lookup yields CDR1 MNHEY and CDR2 SVGAGI. CDR3 size: 17 residues. With 0 bases removed from V and 3 bases from J, the gap between germline ends came to 18 bases. CDR3 sequence: CASSYSVPAAGLYEQYF. The CDR3 DNA reads TGTGCCAGCAGTTACTCTGTACCGGCCGCGGGCCTCTACGAGCAGTACTTC.

The J gene is TRBJ2-7, the V gene TRBV10-2; a possible D gene is TRBD1 (6 bases). The CDR3 length is 15 residues. Trimming took 0 bases from V and 2 from J, leaving 11 bases between them. CDR1 is WSHSY and CDR2 is SAAADI in the germline V gene. CDR3 DNA: TGCGCCAGCAGTGAGTCACCGACAGGAGCCTACGAGCAGTACTTC. Translating it yields CASSESPTGAYEQYF.

This chain joins TRBV3-1 and TRBJ1-1; 8 bases line up with TRBD1. The CDR3 contains 19 residues. Losses at the gene ends were 1 base for V and 0 bases for J; bases not matched to a gene: 13. The germline CDR1 and CDR2 sequences are LGHDT and YNNKEL (reference sequence). For the CDR3, the DNA is TGTGCCAGCAGCCAAGGGACAGGGCCGGGATTGCACATGAACACTGAAGCTTTCTTT. This codes for CASSQGTGPGLHMNTEAFF. The full variable domain, completed using reference TRBV3-1 and TRBJ1-1, is DTAVSQTPKYLVTQMGNDKSIKCEQNLGHDTMYWYKQDSKKFLKIMFSYNNKELIINETVPNRFSPKSPDKAHLNLHINSLELGDSAVYFCASSQGTGPGLHMNTEAFFGQGTRLTVV.

V is TRBV20-1 and J is TRBJ2-7, with D perhaps being TRBD1 or TRBD2 (5 bases each). Trimming removed 3 bases at V and 3 bases at J, with 15 bases between. This CDR3 region has 14 residues. CDR1 and CDR2 (germline): DFQATT, SNEGSKA (reference sequence). CDR3 sequence (DNA): TGCAGTGCTAGGAAGGCCGTTGGGGGCTACGAGCAGTACTTC. It translates to CSARKAVGGYEQYF.